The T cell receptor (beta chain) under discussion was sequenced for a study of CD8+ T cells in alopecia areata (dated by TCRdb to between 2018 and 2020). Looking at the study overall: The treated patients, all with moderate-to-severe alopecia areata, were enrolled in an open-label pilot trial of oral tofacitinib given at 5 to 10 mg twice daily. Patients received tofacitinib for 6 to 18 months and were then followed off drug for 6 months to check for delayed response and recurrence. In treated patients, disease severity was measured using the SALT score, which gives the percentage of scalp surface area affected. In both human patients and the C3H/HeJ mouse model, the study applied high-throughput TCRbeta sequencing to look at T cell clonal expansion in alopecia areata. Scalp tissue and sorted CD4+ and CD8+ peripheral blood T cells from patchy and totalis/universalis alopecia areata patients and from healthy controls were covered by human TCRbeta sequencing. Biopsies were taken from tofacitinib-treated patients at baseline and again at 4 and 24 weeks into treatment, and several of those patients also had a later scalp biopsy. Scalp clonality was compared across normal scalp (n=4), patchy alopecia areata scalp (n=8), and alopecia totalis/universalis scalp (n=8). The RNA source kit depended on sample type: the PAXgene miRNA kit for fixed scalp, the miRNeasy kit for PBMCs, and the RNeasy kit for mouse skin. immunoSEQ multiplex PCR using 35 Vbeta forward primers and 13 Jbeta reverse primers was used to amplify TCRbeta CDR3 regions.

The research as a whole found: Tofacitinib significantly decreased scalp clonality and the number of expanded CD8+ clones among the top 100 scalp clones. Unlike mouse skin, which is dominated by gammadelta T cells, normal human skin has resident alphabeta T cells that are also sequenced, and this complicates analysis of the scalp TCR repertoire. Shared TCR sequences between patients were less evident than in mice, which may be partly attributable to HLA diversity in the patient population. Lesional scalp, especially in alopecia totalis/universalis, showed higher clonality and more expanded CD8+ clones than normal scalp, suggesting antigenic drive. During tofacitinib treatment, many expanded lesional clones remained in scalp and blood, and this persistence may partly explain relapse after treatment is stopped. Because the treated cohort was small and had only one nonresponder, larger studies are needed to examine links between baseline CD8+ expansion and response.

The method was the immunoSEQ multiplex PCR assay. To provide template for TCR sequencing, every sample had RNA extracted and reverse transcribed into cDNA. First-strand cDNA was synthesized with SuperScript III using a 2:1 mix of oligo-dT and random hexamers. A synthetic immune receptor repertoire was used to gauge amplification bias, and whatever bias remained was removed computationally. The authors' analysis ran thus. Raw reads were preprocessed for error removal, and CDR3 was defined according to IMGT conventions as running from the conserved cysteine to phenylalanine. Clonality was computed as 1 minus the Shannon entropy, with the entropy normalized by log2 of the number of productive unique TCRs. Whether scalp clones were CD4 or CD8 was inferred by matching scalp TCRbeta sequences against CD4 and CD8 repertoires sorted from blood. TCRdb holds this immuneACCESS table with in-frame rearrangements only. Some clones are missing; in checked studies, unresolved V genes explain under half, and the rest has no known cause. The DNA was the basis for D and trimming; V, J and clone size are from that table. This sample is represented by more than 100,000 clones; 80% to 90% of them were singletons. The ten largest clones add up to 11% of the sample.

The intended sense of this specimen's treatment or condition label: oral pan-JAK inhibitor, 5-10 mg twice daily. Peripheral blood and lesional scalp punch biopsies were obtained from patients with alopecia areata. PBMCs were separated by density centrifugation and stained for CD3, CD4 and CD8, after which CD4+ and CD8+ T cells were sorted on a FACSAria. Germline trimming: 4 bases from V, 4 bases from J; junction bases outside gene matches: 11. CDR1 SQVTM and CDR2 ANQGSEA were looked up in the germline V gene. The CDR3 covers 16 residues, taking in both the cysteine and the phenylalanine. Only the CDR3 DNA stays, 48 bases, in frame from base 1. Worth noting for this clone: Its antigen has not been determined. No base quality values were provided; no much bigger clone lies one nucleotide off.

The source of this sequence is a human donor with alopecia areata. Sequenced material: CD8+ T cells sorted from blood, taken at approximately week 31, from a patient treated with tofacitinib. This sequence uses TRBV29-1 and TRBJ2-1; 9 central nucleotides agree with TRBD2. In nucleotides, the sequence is TGCAGCGTTGTGGGGTTGAGACTAGCGGAGTACAATGAGCAGTTCTTC. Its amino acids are CSVVGLRLAEYNEQFF.